This entry describes one TCR beta chain. Its specific antigen is unknown. This sequence may be a read error, since a much larger clone differs from it by one base. Stable Graves' hyperthyroidism was defined as the absence of progression to ophthalmopathy over 18 months of follow-up. Hyperthyroidism patients were aged 18 to 65 years and newly diagnosed, with disease duration of less than 2 months. Any patient with an uncontrolled infection, another autoimmune disease, pregnancy or lactation was excluded. Diagnoses were established on the basis of clinical symptoms, serum thyroxine and TRAb, thyroid ultrasound, and orbital computed tomography. PBMCs were separated from about 10 ml of fresh peripheral blood using Ficoll-Paque density gradient centrifugation. Total RNA was extracted with Trizol reagent, and quality was checked on an Agilent 2100 Bioanalyzer. These data originate in a study of T cells in Graves' hyperthyroidism and ophthalmopathy (dated by TCRdb to the late 2010s). Study-level background: Peripheral blood was sampled at the time of initial diagnosis, prior to any treatment. A discovery cohort of roughly 100 patients, about 40 with Graves' ophthalmopathy and over 55 with stable Graves' hyperthyroidism, was used to find distinguishing TCR V-J signatures. An independent validation cohort of some 18 hyperthyroidism patients and roughly 16 patients who later progressed to ophthalmopathy tested prospective prediction of ophthalmopathy. The approximately 90 discovery patients were randomly split 7:3 into training and test sets. The study also compared thyroid tissue and blood T-cell repertoires from 6 or 7 Graves' hyperthyroidism patients. After sampling, hyperthyroidism patients received methimazole starting at 30 mg daily, and ophthalmopathy patients received high-dose intravenous methylprednisolone. The paper describes TCR Vbeta CDR3 sequencing of around 130 peripheral blood samples, made up of roughly 40 ophthalmopathy patients, more than 70 hyperthyroidism patients and 17 progressor patients.

The TCR beta CDR3 regions were amplified from the RNA transcripts. A first-round RT-PCR of the TCR CDR3 used the HTBI primer set with the Qiagen OneStep RT-PCR kit. The libraries were constructed in a second round of multiplex PCR and then size-selected and purified. The libraries were sequenced on an Illumina HiSeq2000 using paired-end 100 bp reads. The paper's data handling went like this. Raw data were processed with SOAPnuke, discarding reads with adapters, uncalled bases, mean Phred below 15, or no exact constant-primer or identifier match. High-quality paired reads were merged with COPE v1.2.5, and unique nucleotide sequences were defined as clonotypes. MiTCR v1.1 was used to align clonotypes to the IMGT TRBV, TRBD and TRBJ reference segments. The analysis was restricted to V-J combinations with a frequency above 0.0001, which together covered 99% to 99.2% of the repertoires. The TCS score was defined as F50 (clonal expansion) divided by E x V (chaos), with BLOSUM62-based TCRdist calculated between CDR3 peptides within each V-J. Welch's t-statistics and random forest reduced 450 to 600 V-J features to about 13, which were used in a naive Bayes classifier (R e1071). In TCRdb, the public reads were trimmed at Q25 with fastp and aligned with MiXCR, with productive beta chains retained. Identical CDR3 protein sequences are pooled into one entry, listed with their most common genes and DNA. Clone size and V and J calls follow TCRdb, not the original study. In this sample the table shows around 300,000 distinct CDR3 sequences, roughly 14% of which occur a single time. The top ten clonotypes cover approximately 23% of the sample.

Study-level results and caveats: A 13 V-J signature model separated ophthalmopathy from stable hyperthyroidism, with approximately 86% sensitivity and about 81% specificity in cross-validation and 80%/75% in testing. In validation, the model predicted progression to ophthalmopathy with 55% to 71% sensitivity and approximately 78% specificity, a median of around 6.6 months before onset. Sample size was not statistically predetermined, and investigators were not blinded to group allocation. Most expanded thyroid clonotypes (frequency above 0.001) were also found in blood, which suggests that blood repertoires may mirror thyroid immune responses.

The germline V gene (reference sequence) gives CDR1 as SEHNR and CDR2 as FQNEAQ. Reading from cysteine to phenylalanine, the CDR3 counts 13 amino acids. Solely the CDR3 DNA is kept, with 39 bases framed from the first base. Between the V and J ends, shortened by 6 bases and 3 bases respectively, the junction contains 9 bases. This receptor chain uses TRBV7-9 and TRBJ1-5; the D gene is perhaps TRBD1, from 5 matching bases. This clonotype was obtained from a woman in her twenties or thirties with Graves' hyperthyroidism. Source material: blood. The CDR3 here reads CASSKGVNQPQHF. The nucleotides read TGTGCCAGCAGTAAAGGGGTCAATCAGCCCCAGCATTTT.